The source of this TCR beta chain is a study of blood T cell repertoires in COVID-19. Study-wide background: Nucleic acid was either cDNA or gDNA, and it came from T cells, B-cell-depleted T cells, or PBMCs.

As processed by the authors: Nucleated cell counts were estimated from reference gene primer amplification. Assay: immunoSEQ multiplex PCR; the TCRdb copy retains only in-frame clones and omits some. V and J calls and clone size follow that table, whereas D and trimming were derived from the DNA. The data show some 310,000 clones, around 90% seen once. Enrolment of Seattle patients took place during active infection, and they were followed longitudinally. Of note for this clone: The junction and the germline gene differ at one end; a read error may be behind it.

The CDR3 is 16 residues long. In germline, CDR1 is SNHLY, CDR2 FYNNEI. The sequenced material came from peripheral blood. V usage is TRBV2 and J usage is TRBJ2-3, with 7 positions matching TRBD1. This TCR was sampled from a middle-aged woman with COVID-19, enrolled during active disease. This CDR3 reads CASGDGTARGPDTQYF. The CDR3 bases are TGTGCCAGCGGTGATGGGACAGCCCGAGGCCCAGATACGCAGTATTTT.